The sequence of this T cell receptor (beta chain) was determined in a study of Tregs in tolerant kidney transplant recipients. Study conclusions and caveats: Biological reproducibility was not directly addressed in this study.

Profiling relied on immunoSEQ multiplex PCR, and the TCRdb table lists in-frame clones only, not all of them. In the table there are over 50,000 clones, 83% of which are singletons. Germline V CDR1 and CDR2: SEHNR, FQNEAQ (reference sequence). This CDR3 comprises 14 residues. Trimming took 4 bases from V and 0 from J, leaving 7 bases between them. Unstimulated Tregs (CD4+CD25+CD127-) and CD4+CD25- non-Tregs were sorted from PBMCs. With regard to this clone: The antigen is unknown.

The TCR was taken from a human donor in good health. Sequences were obtained from CD4+ T cells from blood. The V call is TRBV7-9, the J call TRBJ1-3; unclear D gene. CDR3 DNA sequence: TGTGCCAGCAGCTCTTGGAACTCTGGAAACACCATATATTTT. As protein: CASSSWNSGNTIYF. The full variable domain, rest sourced from reference TRBV7-9 and TRBJ1-3, is DTGVSQNPRHKITKRGQNVTFRCDPISEHNRLYWYRQTLGQGPEFLTYFQNEAQLEKSRLLSDRFSAERPKGSFSTLEIQRTEQGDSAMYLCASSSWNSGNTIYFGEGSWLTVV.